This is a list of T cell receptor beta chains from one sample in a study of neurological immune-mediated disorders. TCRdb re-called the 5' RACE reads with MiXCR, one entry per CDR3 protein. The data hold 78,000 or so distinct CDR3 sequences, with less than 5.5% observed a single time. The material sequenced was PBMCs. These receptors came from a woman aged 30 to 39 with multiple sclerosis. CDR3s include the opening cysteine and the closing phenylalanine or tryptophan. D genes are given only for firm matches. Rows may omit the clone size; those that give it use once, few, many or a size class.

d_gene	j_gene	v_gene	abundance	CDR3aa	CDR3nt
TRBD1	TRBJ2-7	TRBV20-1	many	CSAQGQYYEQYF	TGCAGTGCACAGGGGCAATACTACGAGCAGTACTTC
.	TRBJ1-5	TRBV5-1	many	CASSLEAGPGQPQHF	TGCGCCAGCAGCTTGGAAGCGGGGCCCGGTCAGCCCCAGCATTTT
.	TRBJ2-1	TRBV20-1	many	CSARVGQQHYNEQFF	TGCAGTGCTAGAGTTGGACAGCAGCATTACAATGAGCAGTTCTTC
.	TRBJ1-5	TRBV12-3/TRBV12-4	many	CASSLTDDSNQPQHF	TGTGCCAGCAGTTTAACGGACGATTCAAATCAGCCCCAGCATTTT
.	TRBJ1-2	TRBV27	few	CASSLLGPSRAAQTF	TGTGCCAGCAGTTTATTGGGCCCGAGTCGGGCAGCCCAAACCTTC
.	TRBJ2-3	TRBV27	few	CASSLTEGTDTQYF	TGTGCCAGCAGTTTAACGGAAGGGACAGATACGCAGTATTTT
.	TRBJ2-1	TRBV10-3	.	CAISIAARSYNEQFF	TGTGCCATCAGTATAGCGGCACGCTCCTACAATGAGCAGTTCTTC
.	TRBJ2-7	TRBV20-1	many	CSARDRSRKGNYEQYF	TGCAGTGCTAGAGATCGGTCACGCAAAGGGAACTACGAGCAGTACTTC
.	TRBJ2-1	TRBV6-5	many	CASSHRRLASSYNEQFF	TGTGCCAGCAGTCACCGGAGGCTAGCAAGCTCCTACAATGAGCAGTTCTTC
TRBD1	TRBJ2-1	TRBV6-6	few	CASSYPGQGRYNEQFF	TGTGCCAGCAGTTACCCAGGACAGGGGCGGTACAATGAGCAGTTCTTC
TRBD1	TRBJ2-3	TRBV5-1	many	CASSFPTTGASTDTQYF	TGCGCCAGCAGCTTTCCCACGACAGGGGCCAGCACAGATACGCAGTATTTT
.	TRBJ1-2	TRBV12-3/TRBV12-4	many	CASSLFQAREGYTF	TGTGCCAGCAGTTTATTCCAGGCGAGGGAAGGCTACACCTTC
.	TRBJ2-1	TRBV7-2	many	CASSSPHNNEQFF	TGTGCCAGCAGCTCCCCTCACAACAATGAGCAGTTCTTC
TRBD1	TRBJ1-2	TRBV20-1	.	CSAQISGQGGGGYTF	TGCAGTGCCCAGATCTCCGGACAGGGGGGAGGTGGCTACACCTTC
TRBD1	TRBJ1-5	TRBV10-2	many	CASKGTGGVGGNQPQHF	TGCGCCAGCAAGGGGACAGGGGGTGTTGGTGGCAATCAGCCCCAGCATTTT
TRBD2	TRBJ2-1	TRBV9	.	CASSVGGTSGSNEQFF	TGTGCCAGCAGCGTAGGAGGGACTAGCGGGAGCAATGAGCAGTTCTTC